The 15 T cell receptor beta chains below all came from one sample that was sequenced in a study of identical twins. MiXCR, run by TCRdb on the 5' RACE reads, gives a single entry per CDR3 protein. The sample has more than 650,000 distinct CDR3 sequences, around 6% seen once. The material sequenced was naive T cells sorted from blood. The source is a young man in good health.

Ten or more counts support this clonotype. V gene TRBV12-3 or TRBV12-4 combines with J gene TRBJ2-2; 7 positions match TRBD1. The CDR3 runs 18 residues. The junction had 10 bases not matched to a gene; V was cut back by 2 bases and J by 1 base. The CDR3: CASSLSFFGTENTGELFF. Written as DNA, the CDR3 is TGTGCCAGCAGTTTATCATTTTTCGGGACAGAGAACACCGGGGAGCTGTTTTTT.

In its sample, this clonotype was seen many times. The chain joins TRBV12-3 or TRBV12-4 to TRBJ2-1; TRBD2 matches at 9 bases. The CDR3 has 15 residues. V gave up 0 bases and J gave up 7 bases; unmatched junction bases: 4. CDR3 in amino acids: CASSLAAGGRNEQFF. The CDR3 nucleotides read TGTGCCAGCAGTTTAGCAGCGGGAGGCCGAAATGAGCAGTTCTTC.

The sample holds many counts of this clonotype. The V gene is TRBV5-6, the J gene TRBJ2-5; TRBD1 matches at 7 bases. Germline V gene lookup returns CDR1 SGHDT and CDR2 YYEEEE. This CDR3 has 13 residues. After removal of 0 bases from V and 4 bases from J, the junction contained 0 bases not matched to a gene. The CDR3 coding sequence is TGTGCCAGCAGCTTGGACAGGGGAGAGACCCAGTACTTC. Its translation: CASSLDRGETQYF.

This clonotype has more than one count but fewer than ten. The germline gene is not matched at one end of the junction; a read error may be the cause. The CDR3: CASSFRQSGAYTEQFF. Written as DNA, the CDR3 is TGCGCCAGCAGCTTTAGACAGAGTGGGGCTTACACTGAGCAGTTCTTC. This rearrangement joins TRBV5-1 to TRBJ2-1, with D maybe TRBD1 (5 bases). Germline CDR1 SGHRS, CDR2 YFSETQ. CDR3 size: 16 residues.

J is TRBJ1-5 and V is TRBV5-1; 7 bases line up with TRBD1. After removal of 0 bases from V and 5 bases from J, the junction contained 8 bases not matched to a gene. Germline V gene sequence: CDR1 SGHRS, CDR2 YFSETQ. This CDR3 is 16 amino acids long. The CDR3 loop is CASSLGQGGKDQPQHF. The CDR3 nucleotides read TGCGCCAGCAGCTTGGGACAGGGAGGGAAGGATCAGCCCCAGCATTTT.

The CDR3 loop reads CASSYSRVEQFF. The CDR3 region has the DNA TGTGCCAGCAGTTACTCTAGGGTGGAGCAGTTCTTC. The chain uses TRBV6-2 or TRBV6-3 and TRBJ2-1; no definite D call. From germline, CDR1 is MNHEY and CDR2 SVGEGT. The CDR3 extends over 12 amino acids. Trimming shortened V by 0 bases and J by 10 bases, and 7 bases separated the two germline ends.

This chain connects TRBV25-1 to TRBJ2-3, with a possible D match to TRBD1 (7 bases). The V gene's germline CDR1 is MGHDK and CDR2 SYGVNS. The CDR3 runs 16 residues. V was trimmed by 2 bases and J by 4 bases, leaving 16 bases between them. CDR3 nucleotides: TGTGCCAGCAGTGAAGAAAACAGGGGAGGCTCAGATACGCAGTATTTT. Translating gives CASSEENRGGSDTQYF.

This clonotype was seen only a few times. The rearrangement joins TRBV6-1 to TRBJ2-1, with 10 bases aligning to TRBD2. CDR3 length: 15 amino acids. V lost 7 bases, J lost 10 bases, and 13 bases stayed unmatched. Germline loops: CDR1 MNHNS, CDR2 SASEGT. CDR3 sequence: CASIIWSSGRAEQFF. DNA of the CDR3: TGTGCCAGCATAATTTGGTCTAGCGGGAGAGCAGAGCAGTTCTTC.

This clonotype was seen a few times. V and J are TRBV12-3 or TRBV12-4 and TRBJ2-7; 8 positions agree with TRBD2. The CDR3 is 15 residues long. The V segment lost 9 bases and the J segment 3 bases; nucleotides outside the gene matches: 13. CDR3 DNA sequence: TGTGCCAGTAGCACGGGACTAGTGAAAATCTACGAGCAGTACTTC. The encoded protein is CASSTGLVKIYEQYF.

This clonotype was found many times. The chain carries TRBV4-1 and TRBJ2-7; no firm D call. CDR1 and CDR2 from the germline V gene are MGHRA and YSYEKL. Between the trimmed V and J ends, which lost 0 bases and 1 base, there was a span of 7 bases. The CDR3 is 14 amino acids. The CDR3 loop reads CASSQEDHSYEQYV. The CDR3 nucleotides read TGCGCCAGCAGCCAAGAGGACCATTCCTACGAGCAGTACGTC.

This clonotype was detected only a few times. V is TRBV5-1 and J is TRBJ2-5, with D perhaps assigned TRBD1 or TRBD2 (6 bases each). Deletions cut 2 bases from V and 2 bases from J, with 16 bases between. The CDR3 sequence is 16 residues long. Germline V gives CDR1 SGHRS, CDR2 YFSETQ. CDR3 protein: CASSLEVGGTQETQYF. CDR3 nucleotide sequence: TGCGCCAGCAGCTTAGAAGTCGGGGGCACACAAGAGACCCAGTACTTC.

The sample holds a few counts of this clonotype. V gene TRBV5-1 combines with J gene TRBJ1-1, with 12 bases lining up with TRBD1. This CDR3 is 15 amino acids long. Per the germline V gene, CDR1 is SGHRS and CDR2 is YFSETQ. The junction had 4 bases not matched to a gene; V was cut back by 3 bases and J by 4 bases. DNA for the CDR3: TGCGCCAGCAGCTGGGGGGGACAGGGGGCCACTGAAGCTTTCTTT. Amino acids: CASSWGGQGATEAFF. Complete variable domain (other parts from reference TRBV5-1 and TRBJ1-1): KAGVTQTPRYLIKTRGQQVTLSCSPISGHRSVSWYQQTPGQGLQFLFEYFSETQRNKGNFPGRFSGRQFSNSRSEMNVSTLELGDSALYLCASSWGGQGATEAFFGQGTRLTVV.

This clonotype came up many times. The rearrangement links TRBV27 to TRBJ2-1; D not certain. The CDR3 totals 13 residues. V was pared by 0 bases and J by 10 bases, with 10 bases between. In germline, CDR1 is MNHEY, CDR2 SMNVEV (reference sequence). The CDR3 sequence: CASSLSYLPEQFF. The CDR3 DNA follows: TGTGCCAGCAGTTTATCGTATCTGCCCGAGCAGTTCTTC.

This clonotype showed up many times. V and J are TRBV27 and TRBJ2-7, with a weak D call TRBD2 (6 bases). Germline assignment: CDR1 MNHEY and CDR2 SMNVEV (reference sequence). The ends were cut back, 8 bases at V and 5 bases at J, with 13 bases in the middle. The CDR3 totals 12 residues. Here the CDR3 DNA reads TGTGCCAGCGGGGACGGGAGTAACGAGCAGTACGTC. It is translated as CASGDGSNEQYV.

The chain recombines TRBV24-1 with TRBJ2-1, with 10 bases identical to TRBD2. Losses at the gene ends were 2 bases for V and 2 bases for J; bases not matched to a gene: 8. CDR3 length equals 18 residues. Germline CDR1 is KGHDR and CDR2 is SFDVKD. This chain's CDR3 is CATSDSLSSGSAYNEQFF. CDR3 DNA sequence: TGTGCCACCAGTGATTCTCTTTCTAGCGGGAGCGCCTACAATGAGCAGTTCTTC.